These T cell receptor beta chains were read from a single sample in a study of shared clonotypes between healthy human individuals. The method was immunoSEQ multiplex PCR; TCRdb's version includes in-frame clones alone and lacks a portion of them. The table lists over 2 million clones, less than 95% of them singletons. Sequencing was performed on naive CD4+ T cells from PBMCs. These receptor sequences come from a man aged 18 to 30 in good health. Some clones in this sample may be carry-over from other donors' samples. Both conserved end residues are part of each CDR3. A D gene is named only where the DNA matches it firmly. The listing skips clone size in some rows; elsewhere it reads once, few, many or a size class.

>.|TRBV4-2|.|TRBJ2-2
CASSQGPVLGAGELFF
TGTGCCAGCAGCCAAGGTCCAGTTCTGGGCGCCGGGGAGCTGTTTTTT
>.|TRBV28|.|TRBJ2-5
CASSSQGIETQYF
TGTGCCAGCAGTTCGCAGGGGATAGAGACCCAGTACTTC
>.|TRBV7-2|TRBD2|TRBJ2-7
CASSLQGLAGGYEQYF
TGTGCCAGCAGCTTGCAGGGACTAGCGGGGGGCTACGAGCAGTACTTC
>.|TRBV7-9|.|TRBJ1-2
CASSLDYRQAAGYTF
TGTGCCAGCAGCTTAGATTATAGGCAGGCGGCTGGCTACACCTTC
>.|TRBV4-1|.|TRBJ2-1
CASSPGVFGNEQFF
TGCGCCAGCAGCCCAGGAGTCTTCGGGAATGAGCAGTTCTTC
>.|TRBV6-1|TRBD1|TRBJ1-2
CASSVSGQGHGYTF
TGTGCCAGCAGTGTGTCGGGACAGGGGCATGGCTACACCTTC
>.|TRBV5-4|.|TRBJ2-7
CASSRMGSSYEQYF
TGTGCCAGCAGCCGGATGGGTTCCTCCTACGAGCAGTACTTC
>.|TRBV30|.|TRBJ1-1
CAWTAQPNTEAFF
TGTGCCTGGACAGCTCAACCGAACACTGAAGCTTTCTTT
>.|TRBV7-2|.|TRBJ2-4
CASSSPITGAKNIQYF
TGTGCCAGCAGCTCCCCTATCACAGGAGCCAAAAACATTCAGTACTTC
>.|TRBV7-2|.|TRBJ1-5
CASSLPLDQPQHF
TGTGCCAGCAGCTTACCCCTGGATCAGCCCCAGCATTTT
>once|TRBV5-1|.|TRBJ2-2
CASSSSSVSNTGELFF
TGCGCCAGCAGCTCGTCTAGCGTTTCGAACACCGGGGAGCTGTTTTTT
>once|TRBV11-3|TRBD1|TRBJ2-7
CASSLDRGRDEQYF
TGTGCCAGCAGCCTGGACAGGGGGCGCGACGAGCAGTACTTC
>.|TRBV28|.|TRBJ2-7
CASSLAGGSHEQYF
TGTGCCAGCAGTCTCGCCGGAGGATCCCACGAGCAGTACTTC
>once|TRBV29-1|TRBD2|TRBJ2-1
CSVDSTSGRAYNEQFF
TGCAGCGTTGACTCGACTAGCGGGAGGGCCTACAATGAGCAGTTCTTC
>.|TRBV28|.|TRBJ1-1
CASSSQVGTEAFF
TGTGCCAGCAGTTCGCAGGTGGGCACTGAAGCTTTCTTT
>once|TRBV4-1|TRBD2|TRBJ2-7
CASSQGEGSYEQYF
TGCGCCAGCAGCCAAGGGGAGGGCTCCTACGAGCAGTACTTC
>.|TRBV28|.|TRBJ2-7
CASSLRVGRGEQYF
TGTGCCAGCAGTTTGCGGGTGGGGAGGGGGGAGCAGTACTTC
>few|TRBV5-4|TRBD1|TRBJ1-1
CASSPGQGAVNTEAFF
TGTGCCAGCAGCCCGGGGCAGGGGGCGGTGAACACTGAAGCTTTCTTT
>.|TRBV5-5|.|TRBJ2-7
CASSLREFQGIVNYEQYF
TGTGCCAGCAGCTTGCGCGAATTTCAGGGGATCGTGAACTACGAGCAGTACTTC
>.|TRBV30|.|TRBJ2-3
CAWTETPTDTQYF
TGTGCCTGGACCGAGACTCCCACAGATACGCAGTATTTT
>.|TRBV5-4|.|TRBJ2-3
CASTPTGRGGDTQYF
TGTGCCAGCACTCCGACGGGCAGGGGGGGAGATACGCAGTATTTT
>once|TRBV2|.|TRBJ2-3
CASRVLVGTDTQYF
TGTGCCAGCAGGGTCCTAGTTGGCACAGATACGCAGTATTTT